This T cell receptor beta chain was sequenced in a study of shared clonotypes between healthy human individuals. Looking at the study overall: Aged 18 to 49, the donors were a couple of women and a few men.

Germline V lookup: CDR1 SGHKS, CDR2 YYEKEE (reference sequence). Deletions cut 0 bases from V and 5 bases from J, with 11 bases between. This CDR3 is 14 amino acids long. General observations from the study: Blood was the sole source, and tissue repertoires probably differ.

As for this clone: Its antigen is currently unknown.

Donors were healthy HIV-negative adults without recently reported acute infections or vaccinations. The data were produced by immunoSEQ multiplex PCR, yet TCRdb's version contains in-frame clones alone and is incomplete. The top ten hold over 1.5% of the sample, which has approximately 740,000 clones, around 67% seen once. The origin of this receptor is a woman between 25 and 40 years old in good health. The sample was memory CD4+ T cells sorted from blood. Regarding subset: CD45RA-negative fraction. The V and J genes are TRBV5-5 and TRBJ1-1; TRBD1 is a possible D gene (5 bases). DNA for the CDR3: TGTGCCAGCAGCTTGGAGAGGGGATGGACTGAAGCTTTCTTT. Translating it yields CASSLERGWTEAFF.